The T cell receptor beta chain under discussion was sequenced for a study of cytomegalovirus exposure and HLA in healthy donors. Comments on this clone: The antigen remains unidentified.

Points from the study as a whole: Donor immune exposure was known only as CMV serostatus.

V lost 6 bases, J lost 5 bases, and 12 bases stayed unmatched. Germline-derived CDR1 and CDR2 are MDHEN and SYDVKM. This CDR3 has 15 amino acids. 60 Vbeta and 13 Jbeta primers were used in PCR. This table comes from immunoSEQ multiplex PCR, and its TCRdb copy is limited to in-frame clones, with some not included. The sample spans roughly 51,000 clones; the ten largest clones claim about 6.1%. The TCR originated in a male donor in good health and CMV-seropositive. The V and J genes are TRBV28 and TRBJ2-5, with TRBD1 matching over 7 bases. Sequenced input: PBMCs. CDR3 DNA: TGTGCCAGCAGCCCAGAACAGGGGATAGGGGAGACCCAGTACTTC. It translates to CASSPEQGIGETQYF.